What follows are 32 T cell receptor beta chains derived from one specimen sequenced in a study of blood T cell repertoires in COVID-19. Repertoires were generated with immunoSEQ multiplex PCR, while TCRdb's copy carries only in-frame clones and drops some. The table records roughly 260,000 clones, 88% of them present only once. The sample comprised peripheral blood. These receptors were obtained from a young woman with COVID-19, enrolled during active disease.

The V call is TRBV5-6, the J call TRBJ1-6; D is possibly TRBD1 (6 bases). This CDR3 comprises 15 residues. The germline gives CDR1 SGHDT, CDR2 YYEEEE. V was pared by 4 bases and J by 5 bases, with 13 bases between. The CDR3 loop is CASSPQWGHNSPLHF. As DNA, the CDR3 is TGTGCCAGCAGCCCCCAGTGGGGGCATAATTCACCCCTCCACTTT. Combining the CDR3 with reference TRBV5-6 and TRBJ1-6 gives the whole variable domain DAGVTQSPTHLIKTRGQQVTLRCSPKSGHDTVSWYQQALGQGPQFIFQYYEEEERQRGNFPDRFSGHQFPNYSSELNVNALLLGDSALYLCASSPQWGHNSPLHFGNGTRLTVT.

The J gene is TRBJ1-4, the V gene TRBV28; D perhaps matches TRBD1 (6 bases). The CDR3 length is 15 residues. Germline V lookup: CDR1 MDHEN, CDR2 SYDVKM. The ends were cut back, 5 bases at V and 5 bases at J, with 15 bases in the middle. CDR3 sequence reads: CASSPTGTQNEKLFF. CDR3 nucleotides: TGTGCCAGCAGTCCTACCGGGACACAAAATGAAAAACTGTTTTTT.

This chain links TRBV19 with TRBJ2-5; D is unresolved. V was shortened by 5 bases and J by 5 bases, with 9 bases between the two germline ends. Germline V gene data show CDR1 as LNHDA and CDR2 as SQIVND (reference sequence). This CDR3 contains 12 residues. CDR3 sequence reads: CASSQHPETQYF. The CDR3 DNA reads as TGTGCCAGTAGTCAACACCCCGAGACCCAGTACTTC. Full variable domain (missing parts from reference TRBV19 and TRBJ2-5): DGGITQSPKYLFRKEGQNVTLSCEQNLNHDAMYWYRQDPGQGLRLIYYSQIVNDFQKGDIAEGYSVSREKKESFPLTVTSAQKNPTAFYLCASSQHPETQYFGPGTRLLVL.

The chain recombines TRBV28 with TRBJ2-5, with TRBD2 identical over 7 bases. The V segment lost 5 bases and the J segment 5 bases; nucleotides outside the gene matches: 8. Germline lookup yields CDR1 MDHEN and CDR2 SYDVKM. The CDR3 is 14 residues long. CDR3 residues: CASSPRLAGETQYF. Written as DNA, the CDR3 is TGTGCCAGCAGTCCCCGACTAGCTGGGGAGACCCAGTACTTC.

The genes are TRBV24-1 and TRBJ1-4; 9 positions agree with TRBD1. The germline V gene has CDR1 KGHDR and CDR2 SFDVKD. The CDR3 has 15 residues. V lost 4 bases, J lost 5 bases, and 4 bases stayed unmatched. CDR3 DNA: TGTGCCACCAGTGACACAGGGGGCGTGAATGAAAAACTGTTTTTT. Translation: CATSDTGGVNEKLFF.

This clone was observed a handful of times. The CDR3 coding sequence is TGTGCCAGCAACCGGGACAGGGCTAACGAGCAGTACTTC. It yields the protein CASNRDRANEQYF. The rearrangement joins TRBV27 to TRBJ2-7, with 9 positions matching TRBD1. V was pared by 7 bases and J by 5 bases, with 6 bases of the junction left unmatched. The germline gives CDR1 MNHEY, CDR2 SMNVEV (reference sequence). The CDR3 runs 13 residues.

The chain is built from TRBV18 and TRBJ1-1; D uncertain. CDR3 length equals 12 residues. Germline V lookup: CDR1 KGHSH, CDR2 LQKENI. The V gene lost 8 bases and the J gene lost 1 base, with 8 bases spanning the gap. The CDR3 region is CASSSPNTEAFF. The CDR3 DNA reads TGTGCCAGCAGCTCCCCGAACACTGAAGCTTTCTTT.

The chain is built from TRBV19 and TRBJ2-5; TRBD1 matches at 10 bases. The V gene end was trimmed by 3 bases and the J gene end by 5 bases; junction bases not matched to a gene: 3. Germline V gene sequence: CDR1 LNHDA, CDR2 SQIVND (reference sequence). The CDR3 is 14 amino acids. The CDR3 nucleotides read TGTGCCAGTAGTATGGGGACAGGGGTGGAGACCCAGTACTTC. Protein product: CASSMGTGVETQYF.

The chain joins TRBV19 to TRBJ1-4; D might be TRBD1 (5 bases). Per the germline V gene, CDR1 is LNHDA and CDR2 is SQIVND (reference sequence). The CDR3 has 16 residues. The V and J ends lost 4 bases and 5 bases respectively, with 17 bases between them. DNA for the CDR3: TGTGCCAGTAGTACGCGATGGGGCCTAGGGAATGAAAAACTGTTTTTT. As protein: CASSTRWGLGNEKLFF.

This sequence joins TRBV28 and TRBJ2-6, with D maybe TRBD2 (6 bases). Germline lookup yields CDR1 MDHEN and CDR2 SYDVKM. The CDR3 sequence is 14 residues long. V was trimmed by 7 bases and J by 3 bases, leaving 10 bases between them. CDR3 sequence reads: CASMGGDGANVLTF. Here the CDR3 DNA reads TGTGCCAGCATGGGGGGAGATGGGGCCAACGTCCTGACTTTC.

The DNA for the CDR3 is TGCAGCGTAATACAGGGGGGGGAGGCGGCCCAGTACTTC. Amino acid sequence: CSVIQGGEAAQYF. The V and J genes are TRBV29-1 and TRBJ2-5; perhaps TRBD1 as D (8 bases). The CDR3 sequence is 13 residues long. Germline CDR1 SQVTM, CDR2 ANQGSEA. With 6 bases removed from V and 9 bases from J, the gap between germline ends came to 20 bases.

The chain recombines TRBV28 with TRBJ2-4; TRBD2 might be the D (6 bases). Germline loops: CDR1 MDHEN, CDR2 SYDVKM. Trimming removed 8 bases at V and 7 bases at J, with 12 bases between. The CDR3 is made up of 12 amino acids. CDR3 in amino acids: CASGGGPNIQYF. The CDR3 nucleotides are TGTGCCAGCGGGGGAGGACCTAACATTCAGTACTTC.

J is TRBJ1-4 and V is TRBV2, with 7 bases fitting TRBD1. This CDR3 spans 15 amino acids. Looked up from germline, CDR1 is SNHLY and CDR2 is FYNNEI. The J segment lost 0 bases and the V segment lost 5 bases, leaving 3 bases of the junction unmatched. CDR3 sequence: CASSYRGATNEKLFF. The CDR3 DNA sequence: TGTGCCAGCAGTTACAGGGGCGCAACTAATGAAAAACTGTTTTTT.

The rearrangement uses TRBV7-2 and TRBJ1-4; D possibly corresponds to TRBD1 (6 bases). V shed 4 bases and J shed 7 bases, with 16 bases lying between them. Germline CDR1 reads SGHTA; CDR2 reads FQGNSA. This CDR3 has 15 residues. This CDR3 is CASSYLPGGREKLFF. The CDR3 nucleotides are TGTGCCAGCAGCTACCTACCGGGGGGGCGTGAAAAACTGTTTTTT.

The V and J genes are TRBV19 and TRBJ2-1; D is perhaps TRBD2 (6 bases). The V and J ends lost 6 bases and 4 bases respectively, with 16 bases between them. The CDR3 consists of 15 residues. The germline V gene has CDR1 LNHDA and CDR2 SQIVND (reference sequence). CDR3 amino acids: CASSRGGSGYNEQFF. In DNA form, the CDR3 reads TGTGCCAGTAGCCGTGGGGGTAGCGGATACAATGAGCAGTTCTTC.

Only one count was recorded for this clone. This rearrangement joins TRBV6-5 to TRBJ2-1; a possible D gene is TRBD2 (6 bases). The germline V gene encodes CDR1 MNHEY and CDR2 SVGAGI. The CDR3 has 14 amino acids. Trimming shortened V by 10 bases and J by 2 bases, and 15 bases separated the two germline ends. The CDR3 sequence is CATLRDLAYNEQFF. The CDR3 DNA follows: TGTGCCACCTTGCGGGATCTAGCCTACAATGAGCAGTTCTTC.

The chain recombines TRBV28 with TRBJ2-7, with 9 bases lining up with TRBD1. CDR1 and CDR2 from the germline V gene are MDHEN and SYDVKM. Unmatched junction bases numbered 7, after V lost 3 bases and J lost 4 bases. The CDR3 length is 15 residues. The CDR3 loop reads CASSFFGTGLYEQYF. The CDR3 nucleotides are TGTGCCAGCAGTTTTTTTGGGACAGGGTTATACGAGCAGTACTTC.

There are a few counts of this clone. The genes are TRBV10-2 and TRBJ1-6, with D maybe TRBD1 (5 bases). CDR1 WSHSY and CDR2 SAAADI come from the germline V gene. V was trimmed by 4 bases and J by 6 bases, leaving 16 bases between them. The CDR3 totals 16 residues. The CDR3 here is CASSARRGASNSPLHF. The DNA of the CDR3 is TGCGCCAGCAGTGCGAGAAGGGGCGCTTCTAATTCACCCCTCCACTTT.

The chain joins TRBV6-2 or TRBV6-3 to TRBJ2-3; a possible D gene is TRBD2 (5 bases). V was pared by 4 bases and J by 6 bases, with 20 bases between. Looked up from germline, CDR1 is MNHEY and CDR2 is SVGEGT. This CDR3 contains 16 residues. The CDR3 nucleotides are TGTGCCAGCAGTTCGGACCCCGAGGGTCCCCGGGATACGCAGTATTTT. Protein sequence: CASSSDPEGPRDTQYF.

The DNA of the CDR3 is TGTGCCAGCTCTCCATCCGGGTTTGGCACAGATACGCAGTATTTT. It encodes CASSPSGFGTDTQYF. The rearrangement joins TRBV18 to TRBJ2-3, with no clear D. CDR1 and CDR2 (germline): KGHSH, LQKENI. The V gene lost 6 bases and the J gene lost 1 base, with 14 bases spanning the gap. The CDR3 is made up of 15 amino acids. Full variable domain (outside the CDR3, taken from reference TRBV18 and TRBJ2-3): NAGVMQNPRHLVRRRGQEARLRCSPMKGHSHVYWYRQLPEEGLKFMVYLQKENIIDESGMPKERFSAEFPKEGPSILRIQQVVRGDSAAYFCASSPSGFGTDTQYFGPGTRLTVL.

This clone showed up just a few times. The gene calls are TRBV6-2 or TRBV6-3 and TRBJ1-1, with D possibly TRBD1 on 5 matching bases. The V end was cut by 4 bases, the J end by 0 bases, with 9 bases between. This CDR3 comprises 14 residues. Germline V gene data show CDR1 as MNHEY and CDR2 as SVGEGT. CDR3 protein: CASSSRGLNTEAFF. The CDR3 DNA reads as TGTGCCAGCAGTTCTAGGGGCTTGAACACTGAAGCTTTCTTT.

This chain links TRBV4-3 with TRBJ2-7, with 7 bases identical to TRBD1. The germline gives CDR1 LGHNA, CDR2 YSLEER. V lost 2 bases, J lost 1 base, and 2 bases stayed unmatched. The CDR3 is made up of 14 amino acids. The CDR3, as DNA: TGCGCCAGCAGCCAATACAGGGGTTCCTACGAGCAGTACTTC. This sequence encodes CASSQYRGSYEQYF.

Only a few counts were recorded for this clone. V gene TRBV3-1 (or the pseudogene TRBV3-2) combines with J gene TRBJ2-3, with 9 bases aligning to TRBD2. Germline V gene lookup returns CDR1 LGHDT and CDR2 YNNKEL (reference sequence). The CDR3 covers 15 residues. Germline trimming cut 4 bases from V and 1 base from J; bases unmatched to any gene: 3. The CDR3 spells CASSLRLAGTDTQYF. The CDR3 DNA reads TGTGCCAGCAGCCTAAGACTAGCGGGCACAGATACGCAGTATTTT.

This clone has a handful of counts. The rearrangement uses TRBV5-4 and TRBJ2-7; TRBD2 agrees at 11 bases. Per the germline V gene, CDR1 is SGHNT and CDR2 is YYREEE (reference sequence). With 0 bases clipped from V and 2 bases from J, the junction kept 10 bases outside the gene matches. This CDR3 contains 18 residues. The CDR3 DNA reads as TGTGCCAGCAGCTTGGGGGGCCCGGGACTAGCGGATCCCTACGAGCAGTACTTC. As protein: CASSLGGPGLADPYEQYF. The whole variable domain, filled in from reference TRBV5-4 and TRBJ2-7, reads ETGVTQSPTHLIKTRGQQVTLRCSSQSGHNTVSWYQQALGQGPQFIFQYYREEENGRGNFPPRFSGLQFPNYSSELNVNALELDDSALYLCASSLGGPGLADPYEQYFGPGTRLTVT.

V gene TRBV4-2 combines with J gene TRBJ2-2, with D uncertain. CDR1 is LGHNA and CDR2 is YNFKEQ in the germline V gene. The CDR3 has 14 amino acids. The V end lost 0 bases, the J end lost 5 bases, and 7 bases lay between the germline ends. CDR3 in amino acids: CASSQERLTGELFF. CDR3 coding DNA: TGTGCCAGCAGCCAAGAGAGACTGACCGGGGAGCTGTTTTTT.

This chain links TRBV7-2 with TRBJ1-6; D is possibly TRBD1 (5 bases). This CDR3 has 15 amino acids. Trimming took 1 base from V and 7 from J, leaving 11 bases between them. CDR1 and CDR2 from the germline V gene are SGHTA and FQGNSA. In DNA, the CDR3 is TGTGCCAGCAGCTTAGGCCAGGGTTTGAATTCACCCCTCCACTTT. It specifies CASSLGQGLNSPLHF.

The genes are TRBV7-8 and TRBJ2-2; 7 positions agree with TRBD2. The CDR3 runs 16 residues. V shed 2 bases, J shed 1 base, and the junction held 4 bases outside the gene matches. The germline V gene encodes CDR1 SGHVS and CDR2 FQNEAQ. CDR3 nucleotides: TGTGCCAGCAGCTTACGGGCTAGCGGGAACACCGGGGAGCTGTTTTTT. Translated, it gives CASSLRASGNTGELFF.

The V call is TRBV28, the J call TRBJ1-1; no definite D call. Germline V gene sequence: CDR1 MDHEN, CDR2 SYDVKM. This CDR3 region has 16 residues. Trimming removed 5 bases from V and 2 bases from J, with 18 bases in between. The CDR3 sequence is CASSPSSWGGNTEAFF. The CDR3 nucleotides are TGTGCCAGCAGTCCATCCTCCTGGGGAGGAAACACTGAAGCTTTCTTT.

The V and J genes are TRBV5-5 and TRBJ1-5, with D hard to call. The V end was cut by 2 bases, the J end by 0 bases, with 9 bases between. Germline V gene sequence: CDR1 SGHKS, CDR2 YYEKEE (reference sequence). The CDR3 runs to 15 residues. The chain's CDR3 is CASSLAGSSNQPQHF. The DNA of the CDR3 is TGTGCCAGCAGCTTAGCAGGATCTAGCAATCAGCCCCAGCATTTT.

The chain has TRBV6-2 or TRBV6-3 and TRBJ1-2; D possibly corresponds to TRBD1 (5 bases). Germline CDR1 reads MNHEY; CDR2 reads SVGEGT. V was shortened by 4 bases and J by 1 base, with 16 bases between the two germline ends. The CDR3 runs 16 residues. The CDR3 loop is CASSFMAGNLNYGYTF. DNA of the CDR3: TGTGCCAGCAGTTTCATGGCAGGGAACCTTAACTATGGCTACACCTTC.

The chain recombines TRBV7-2 with TRBJ2-7, with 7 bases that match TRBD1. Germline CDR1 and CDR2: SGHTA and FQGNSA. The CDR3 has 16 residues. V was pared by 5 bases and J by 2 bases, with 12 bases of the junction left unmatched. The CDR3, as DNA: TGTGCCAGCAGCCCCGACTTTTCCGGGACAGCCTACGAGCAGTACTTC. This translates into CASSPDFSGTAYEQYF.

The gene calls are TRBV24-1 and TRBJ2-5, with TRBD1 identical over 8 bases. From germline, CDR1 is KGHDR and CDR2 SFDVKD. The CDR3 sequence is 16 residues long. V lost 2 bases and J lost 0; bases outside the gene matches: 4. The CDR3 DNA is TGTGCCACCAGTGATTCGCGGACAGGGTACCAAGAGACCCAGTACTTC. This encodes CATSDSRTGYQETQYF.